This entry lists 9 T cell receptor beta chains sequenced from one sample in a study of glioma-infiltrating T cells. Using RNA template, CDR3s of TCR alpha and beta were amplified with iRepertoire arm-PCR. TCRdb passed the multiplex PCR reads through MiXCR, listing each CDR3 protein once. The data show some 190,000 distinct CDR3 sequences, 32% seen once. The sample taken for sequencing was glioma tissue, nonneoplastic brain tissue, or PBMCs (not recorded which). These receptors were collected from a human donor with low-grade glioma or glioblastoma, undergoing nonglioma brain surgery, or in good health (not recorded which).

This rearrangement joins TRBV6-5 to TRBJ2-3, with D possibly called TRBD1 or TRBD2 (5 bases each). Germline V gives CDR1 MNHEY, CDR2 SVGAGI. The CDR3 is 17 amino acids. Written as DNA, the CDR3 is TGTGCTAACAGTACGAGGCAGGGAGCAGCACTCACAGATACGCAGTATTTT. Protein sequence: CANSTRQGAALTDTQYF.

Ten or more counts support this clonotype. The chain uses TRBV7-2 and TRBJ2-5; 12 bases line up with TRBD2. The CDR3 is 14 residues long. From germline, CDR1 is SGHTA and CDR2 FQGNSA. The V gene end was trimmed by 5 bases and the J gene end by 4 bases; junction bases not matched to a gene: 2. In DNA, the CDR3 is TGTGCCAGCAGCATGGGACTAGCGGGAGAGACCCAGTACTTC. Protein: CASSMGLAGETQYF.

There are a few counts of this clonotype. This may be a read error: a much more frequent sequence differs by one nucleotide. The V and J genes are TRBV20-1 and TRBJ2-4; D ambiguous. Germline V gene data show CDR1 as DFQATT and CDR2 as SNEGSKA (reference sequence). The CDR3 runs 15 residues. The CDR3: CSARGPLAAKNIRYF. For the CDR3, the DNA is TGCAGTGCTAGAGGGCCGTTGGCAGCCAAAAACATTCGGTACTTC.

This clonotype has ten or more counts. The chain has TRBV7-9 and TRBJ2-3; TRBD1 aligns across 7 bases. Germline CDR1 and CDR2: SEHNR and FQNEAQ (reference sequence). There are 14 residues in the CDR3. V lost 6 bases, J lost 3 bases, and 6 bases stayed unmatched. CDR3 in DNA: TGTGCCAGCAGTTTTACAGGGGAAACAGATACGCAGTATTTT. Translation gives CASSFTGETDTQYF.

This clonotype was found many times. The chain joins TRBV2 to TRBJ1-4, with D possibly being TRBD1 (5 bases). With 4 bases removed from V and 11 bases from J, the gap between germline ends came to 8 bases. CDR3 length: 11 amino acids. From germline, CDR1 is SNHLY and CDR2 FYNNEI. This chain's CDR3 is CASSGGGKLFF. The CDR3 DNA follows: TGTGCCAGCAGTGGGGGCGGGAAACTGTTTTTT.

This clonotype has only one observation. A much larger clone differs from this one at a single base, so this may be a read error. The DNA of the CDR3 is TGTGCCAGCAGTACGCAGGGAGTCACGCAGTATTTT. This gives the protein CASSTQGVTQYF. The genes are TRBV12-3 or TRBV12-4 and TRBJ2-3; D may correspond to TRBD1 or TRBD2 (5 bases each). Trimming removed 5 bases from V and 9 bases from J, with 12 bases in between. CDR3 length: 12 amino acids.

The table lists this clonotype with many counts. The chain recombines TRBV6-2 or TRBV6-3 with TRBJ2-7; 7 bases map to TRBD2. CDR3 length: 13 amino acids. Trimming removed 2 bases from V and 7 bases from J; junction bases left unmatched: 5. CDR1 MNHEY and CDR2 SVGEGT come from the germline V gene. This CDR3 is CASSYGGLGEQYF. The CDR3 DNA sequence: TGTGCCAGCAGTTACGGAGGACTAGGGGAGCAGTACTTC.

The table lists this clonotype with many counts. CDR3 region: CASSPGVNSEQFF. As DNA, the CDR3 is TGTGCCAGCTCACCAGGGGTAAATAGTGAGCAGTTCTTC. The gene calls are TRBV18 and TRBJ2-1; no reliable D call. Germline lookup yields CDR1 KGHSH and CDR2 LQKENI. V shed 2 bases and J shed 9 bases, with 11 bases lying between them. The CDR3 loop spans 13 amino acids.

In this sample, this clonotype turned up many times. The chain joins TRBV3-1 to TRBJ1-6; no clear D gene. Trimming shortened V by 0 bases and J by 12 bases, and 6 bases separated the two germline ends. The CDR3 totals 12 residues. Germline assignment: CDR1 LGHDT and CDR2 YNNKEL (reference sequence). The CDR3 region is CASSQDEGPLHF. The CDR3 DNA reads TGTGCCAGCAGCCAAGATGAAGGACCCCTCCACTTT. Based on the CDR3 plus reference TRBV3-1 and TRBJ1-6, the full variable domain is DTAVSQTPKYLVTQMGNDKSIKCEQNLGHDTMYWYKQDSKKFLKIMFSYNNKELIINETVPNRFSPKSPDKAHLNLHINSLELGDSAVYFCASSQDEGPLHFGNGTRLTVT.